This T cell receptor beta chain came from a study of regulatory T cells in long-lasting Graves disease. Study-level results: There were preferences for TRBV28, TRBJ1-2 and TRBJ2-5 in persistent disease.

Time point indicated: newly diagnosed GD, antithyroid drugs for less than 3 months. Extracted PBMC RNA gave rise to the TCR library. The CDR3 loop spans 16 amino acids. J lost 7 bases, V lost 5 bases, and 13 bases had no gene match. Germline V lookup: CDR1 SGHDT, CDR2 YYEEEE. As for this clonotype: What it recognizes is unknown.

Combining iRepertoire HTBI primers with Arm-PCR of CDR3 regions, the authors built TCR beta libraries. In TCRdb, the multiplex PCR reads were re-called with MiXCR into one record per CDR3 protein. The sample lists roughly 500,000 distinct CDR3 sequences; about 13% were seen once. These same data were also listed under a study on T cells in Graves' hyperthyroidism and ophthalmopathy. That paper notes: The study enrolled patients aged 18 to 65 with newly diagnosed hyperthyroidism of under 2 months' duration. Blood also contained most expanded thyroid clonotypes above 0.001.

The sequence derives from a man under 40 with Graves disease. The rearrangement links TRBV5-6 to TRBJ1-5; TRBD1 matches 9 bases. The specimen comprised peripheral blood mononuclear cells (PBMCs), sampled at new diagnosis, from a patient treated with antithyroid drugs. DNA for the CDR3: TGTGCCAGCAGTCCGGGAGGGACAGGGATTGGACAGCCCCAGCATTTT. Encoded protein: CASSPGGTGIGQPQHF.